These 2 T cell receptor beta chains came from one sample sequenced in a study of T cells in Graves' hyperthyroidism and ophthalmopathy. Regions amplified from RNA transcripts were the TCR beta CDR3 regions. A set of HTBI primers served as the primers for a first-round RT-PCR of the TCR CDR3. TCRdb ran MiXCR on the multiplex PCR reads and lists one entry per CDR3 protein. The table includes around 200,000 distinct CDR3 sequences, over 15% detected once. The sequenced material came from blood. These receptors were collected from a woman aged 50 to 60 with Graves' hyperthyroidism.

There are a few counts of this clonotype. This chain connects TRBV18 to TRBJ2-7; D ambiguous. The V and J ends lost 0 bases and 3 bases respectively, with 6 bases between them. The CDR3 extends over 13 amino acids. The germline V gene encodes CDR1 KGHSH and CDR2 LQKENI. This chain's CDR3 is CASSPPNFYEQYF. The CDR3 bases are TGTGCCAGCTCACCACCGAATTTCTACGAGCAGTACTTC.

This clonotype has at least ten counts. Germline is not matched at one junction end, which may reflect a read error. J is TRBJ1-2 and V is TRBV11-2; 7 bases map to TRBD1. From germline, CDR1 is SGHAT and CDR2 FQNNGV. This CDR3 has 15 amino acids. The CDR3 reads CASSLRQGGQGGCTF. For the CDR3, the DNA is TGTGCCAGCAGCCTAAGACAGGGCGGGCAGGGAGGCTGCACCTTC.